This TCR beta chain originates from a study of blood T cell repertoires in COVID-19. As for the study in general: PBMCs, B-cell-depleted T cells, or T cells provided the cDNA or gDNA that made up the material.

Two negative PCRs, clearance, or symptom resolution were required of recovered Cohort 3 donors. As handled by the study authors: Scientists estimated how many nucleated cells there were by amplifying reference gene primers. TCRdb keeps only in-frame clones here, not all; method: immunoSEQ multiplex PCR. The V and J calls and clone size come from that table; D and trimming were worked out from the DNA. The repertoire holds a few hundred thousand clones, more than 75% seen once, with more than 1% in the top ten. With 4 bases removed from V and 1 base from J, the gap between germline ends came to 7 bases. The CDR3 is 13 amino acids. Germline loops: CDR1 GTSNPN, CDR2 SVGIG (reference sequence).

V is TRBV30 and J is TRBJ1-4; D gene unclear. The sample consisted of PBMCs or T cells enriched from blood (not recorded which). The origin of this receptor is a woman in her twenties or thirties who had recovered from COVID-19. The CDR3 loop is CAWNPETNEKLFF. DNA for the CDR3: TGTGCCTGGAATCCAGAAACTAATGAAAAACTGTTTTTT.